These 8 T cell receptor beta chains came from one sample sequenced in a study of T cells in Graves' hyperthyroidism and ophthalmopathy. Authors of the study amplified TCR beta CDR3 regions from RNA transcripts. RT-PCR in the first round (using the HTBI primer set) targeted the TCR CDR3. MiXCR, applied by TCRdb to the multiplex PCR reads, yields one record per CDR3 protein. The table records about 250,000 distinct CDR3 sequences, approximately 20% of them present only once. The sample consisted of blood. The receptors originated from a young man with Graves' ophthalmopathy.

This chain links TRBV7-9 with TRBJ1-1; TRBD1 agrees at 10 bases. Germline V CDR1 and CDR2: SEHNR, FQNEAQ (reference sequence). The CDR3 consists of 18 residues. V lost 4 bases to trimming and J lost 6 bases; unmatched junction nucleotides: 17. The DNA of the CDR3 is TGTGCCAGCAGCTCTAGACAGGGGGCTACTCCTCGCGCCGCTGAAGCTTTCTTT. Translation: CASSSRQGATPRAAEAFF.

The CDR3 reads CASSQIAGHQETQYF. CDR3 nucleotides: TGTGCCAGCAGCCAAATAGCGGGGCACCAAGAGACCCAGTACTTC. The chain combines TRBV3-1 with TRBJ2-5; 8 bases map to TRBD2. CDR3 length: 15 residues. Per the germline V gene, CDR1 is LGHDT and CDR2 is YNNKEL (reference sequence). V shed 2 bases, J shed 0 bases, and the junction held 2 bases outside the gene matches.

This clonotype came up a few times. The chain couples TRBV30 to TRBJ2-5, with TRBD2 matching 9 bases. The CDR3 is made up of 16 amino acids. J gave up 2 bases and V 3 bases, and 10 bases lay outside the gene matches. CDR1 and CDR2 from the germline V gene are GTSNPN and SVGIG (reference sequence). CDR3 bases: TGTGCCTGGAGCCCGAGGGCGGGGGGGAATCAAGAGACCCAGTACTTC. Translating gives CAWSPRAGGNQETQYF.

This chain joins TRBV7-9 and TRBJ2-7; 9 bases align to TRBD2. There are 20 residues in the CDR3. Germline V CDR1 and CDR2: SEHNR, FQNEAQ (reference sequence). Trimming cost V 4 bases and J 1 base; bases outside gene matches: 20. DNA of the CDR3: TGTGCCAGCAGCTCCACAACAGGGTGGGCTAGCGGGGAGTGGTCCTACGAGCAGTACTTC. Translation: CASSSTTGWASGEWSYEQYF.

Many counts were recorded for this clonotype. V usage is TRBV30 and J usage is TRBJ1-2, with 9 bases matching TRBD1. After removal of 1 base from V and 2 bases from J, the junction contained 2 bases not matched to a gene. CDR1 is GTSNPN, CDR2 SVGIG, per germline (reference sequence). This CDR3 has 14 amino acids. CDR3 sequence (DNA): TGTGCCTGGAGTGGGGACAGGGCGAACTATGGCTACACCTTC. This sequence encodes CAWSGDRANYGYTF.

This clonotype was counted ten times or more. The gene calls are TRBV11-2 and TRBJ2-2, with D perhaps matching TRBD1 (6 bases). CDR3 length: 15 residues. Germline values: CDR1 SGHAT, CDR2 FQNNGV. Deletions cut 2 bases from V and 4 bases from J, with 11 bases between. CDR3 sequence reads: CASSLTQGGTGELFF. In DNA form, the CDR3 reads TGTGCCAGCAGCTTAACACAGGGCGGCACCGGGGAGCTGTTTTTT.

In this sample, this clonotype turned up a few times. CDR3 loop: CASKGAEAFF. The CDR3 DNA is TGTGCCAGCAAGGGGGCTGAAGCTTTCTTT. The chain employs TRBV27 and TRBJ1-1, with D maybe TRBD1 (6 bases). This CDR3 has 10 residues. V was trimmed by 7 bases and J by 6 bases, leaving 6 bases between them. Germline loops: CDR1 MNHEY, CDR2 SMNVEV (reference sequence).

This clonotype was seen only a few times. This chain uses TRBV11-3 with TRBJ2-5; 7 bases align to TRBD1. This CDR3 is 12 amino acids long. The V gene end was trimmed by 8 bases and the J gene end by 0 bases; junction bases not matched to a gene: 0. Per the germline V gene, CDR1 is SGHNT and CDR2 is YENEEA. CDR3 loop: CASGTDQETQYF. The CDR3 DNA reads as TGTGCCAGCGGGACAGACCAAGAGACCCAGTACTTC.